One sample yielded the 23 T cell receptor beta chains listed below, sequenced in a study of CD8+ T cells in alopecia areata. Documented treatment: oral pan-JAK inhibitor, 5-10 mg twice daily. RNA, once extracted, was reverse transcribed into cDNA for use as the sequencing template. Clones were sequenced by immunoSEQ multiplex PCR, and TCRdb holds only the in-frame ones, with some missing. The data contain 130,000 or so clones, approximately 90% of them singletons. The source was CD8+ T cells sorted from blood, collected at week 4, from a patient treated with tofacitinib. The receptors here all came from a human donor with alopecia areata.

The chain has TRBV27 and TRBJ2-7; 10 bases are shared with TRBD2. This CDR3 contains 17 residues. Unmatched junction bases numbered 13, after V lost 3 bases and J lost 5 bases. Germline CDR1 MNHEY, CDR2 SMNVEV (reference sequence). The CDR3 coding sequence is TGTGCCAGCAGTTTCAACTCCCCTAGCGGGAGTGGCGACGAGCAGTACTTC. This translates into CASSFNSPSGSGDEQYF.

This chain connects TRBV14 to TRBJ2-2, with TRBD1 matching over 7 bases. V gave up 0 bases and J gave up 7 bases; unmatched junction bases: 11. Germline CDR1 reads SGHDN; CDR2 reads FVKESK. CDR3 length: 17 residues. The CDR3 here is CASSQDIISTGRGELFF. The CDR3 bases are TGTGCCAGCAGCCAAGACATCATCTCGACAGGGCGCGGGGAGCTGTTTTTT.

This clone was recorded once. The rearrangement uses TRBV5-1 and TRBJ2-2; 12 bases line up with TRBD1. V shed 3 bases, J shed 0 bases, and the junction held 9 bases outside the gene matches. CDR1 and CDR2 from the germline V gene are SGHRS and YFSETQ. This CDR3 is 19 amino acids long. The CDR3 loop is CASSSMARDRGPNTGELFF. CDR3 nucleotides: TGCGCCAGCAGCTCCATGGCCCGGGACAGGGGGCCGAACACCGGGGAGCTGTTTTTT.

This chain links TRBV5-1 with TRBJ1-1, with TRBD1 matching 8 bases. The CDR3 loop spans 13 amino acids. V shed 4 bases and J 5 bases; nucleotides not matched to a gene: 4. Germline assignment: CDR1 SGHRS and CDR2 YFSETQ. CDR3 nucleotide sequence: TGCGCCAGCAGCAGAACAGGGGGGACTGAAGCTTTCTTT. This sequence encodes CASSRTGGTEAFF.

The rearrangement joins TRBV29-1 to TRBJ2-7; D unclear. CDR3 length equals 13 residues. V shed 4 bases and J shed 3 bases, with 13 bases lying between them. The V gene's germline CDR1 is SQVTM and CDR2 ANQGSEA. In DNA, the CDR3 is TGCAGCGTTGGTAAAGGGATAAGCTACGAGCAGTACTTC. This sequence encodes CSVGKGISYEQYF.

This rearrangement joins TRBV29-1 to TRBJ2-1, with D perhaps matching TRBD1 (6 bases). The V gene lost 7 bases and the J gene lost 4 bases, with 17 bases spanning the gap. Germline V gene lookup returns CDR1 SQVTM and CDR2 ANQGSEA. This CDR3 is 14 amino acids long. CDR3 sequence: CSADRPDGYNEQFF. DNA for the CDR3: TGCAGCGCTGACAGGCCAGATGGATACAATGAGCAGTTCTTC.

V usage is TRBV9 and J usage is TRBJ2-2; no reliable D call. This CDR3 region has 14 residues. CDR1 is SGDLS, CDR2 YYNGEE, per germline. Trimming cost V 1 base and J 1 base, with 5 bases left between them. Here the CDR3 reads CASSVTVNTGELFF. Here the CDR3 DNA reads TGTGCCAGCAGCGTAACGGTGAACACCGGGGAGCTGTTTTTT.

The chain combines TRBV7-3 with TRBJ2-1, with 9 bases fitting TRBD1. The V segment lost 2 bases and the J segment 0 bases; nucleotides outside the gene matches: 2. CDR1 SGHTA and CDR2 FQGTGA come from the germline V gene. CDR3 length: 16 residues. The CDR3 coding sequence is TGTGCCAGCAGCTTAGGGACAGGGCCCTCCTACAATGAGCAGTTCTTC. Translation: CASSLGTGPSYNEQFF.

This clone was seen once. CDR3 DNA: TGTGCCAGCAGCCCCTGGATAGCGGGGGGATCCTACAATGAGCAGTTCTTC. Encoded protein: CASSPWIAGGSYNEQFF. The chain carries TRBV7-2 and TRBJ2-1; TRBD2 matches 10 bases. The CDR3 runs to 17 residues. Trimming at V came to 5 bases and at J to 1 base, leaving 8 bases not matched to a gene. From germline, CDR1 is SGHTA and CDR2 FQGNSA.

The chain joins TRBV2 to TRBJ2-7; D may be TRBD2 (6 bases). The germline CDR1 and CDR2 sequences are SNHLY and FYNNEI. The CDR3 runs to 13 residues. The germline V and J ends were trimmed by 6 bases and 3 bases, with 12 bases remaining between them. In nucleotides, the CDR3 is TGTGCCAGCAGGGAGGGAACAATCTACGAGCAGTACTTC. Translated, it gives CASREGTIYEQYF.

V usage is TRBV9 and J usage is TRBJ1-5, with TRBD1 matching 7 bases. CDR1 is SGDLS, CDR2 YYNGEE, per germline. J was trimmed by 1 base and V by 8 bases; bases with no gene match: 15. The CDR3 is 17 residues long. The CDR3 sequence is CARWGFQGDASNQPQHF. In DNA form, the CDR3 reads TGTGCCAGATGGGGGTTCCAGGGGGACGCAAGCAATCAGCCCCAGCATTTT.

This chain joins TRBV27 and TRBJ2-1; 7 bases are a match to TRBD1. Germline CDR1 MNHEY, CDR2 SMNVEV (reference sequence). This CDR3 has 19 amino acids. V gave up 8 bases and J gave up 0 bases; unmatched junction bases: 19. CDR3 coding DNA: TGTGCCAGCCGAACCCGACAGGGATCTAAACTTCACTCCTACAATGAGCAGTTCTTC. Translated, it gives CASRTRQGSKLHSYNEQFF.

This clone was picked up one time. The V gene is TRBV29-1, the J gene TRBJ2-7; TRBD1 matches 8 bases. Germline V gene lookup returns CDR1 SQVTM and CDR2 ANQGSEA. Germline trimming cut 1 base from V and 0 bases from J; bases unmatched to any gene: 8. The CDR3 is made up of 16 amino acids. The CDR3 spells CSVEGVWGQDSYEQYF. The CDR3 bases are TGCAGCGTTGAAGGGGTTTGGGGACAGGACTCCTACGAGCAGTACTTC.

V is TRBV5-4 and J is TRBJ2-7; 9 bases match TRBD1. Per germline, CDR1 SGHNT and CDR2 YYREEE (reference sequence). The V and J ends lost 4 bases and 1 base, in that order; junction bases with no gene match: 6. The CDR3 runs to 15 residues. The CDR3 spells CASSAGQGPSYEQYF. CDR3 DNA sequence: TGTGCCAGCAGCGCGGGACAGGGTCCATCCTACGAGCAGTACTTC.

The V gene is TRBV27, the J gene TRBJ1-1, with TRBD1 matching over 7 bases. Trimming cost V 0 bases and J 6 bases; bases outside gene matches: 4. This CDR3 spans 14 amino acids. Germline lookup yields CDR1 MNHEY and CDR2 SMNVEV (reference sequence). The CDR3 sequence: CASSLSEGGPEAFF. The CDR3 bases are TGTGCCAGCAGTTTATCAGAAGGGGGCCCTGAAGCTTTCTTT.

The chain combines TRBV10-3 with TRBJ2-3; 10 bases align to TRBD2. The CDR3 extends over 14 amino acids. V shed 0 bases and J 6 bases; nucleotides not matched to a gene: 0. Germline V gene data show CDR1 as ENHRY and CDR2 as SYGVKD. CDR3 protein: CAISESGLADTQYF. The CDR3 DNA is TGTGCCATCAGTGAGTCGGGACTAGCGGATACGCAGTATTTT.

CDR3 in DNA: TGTGCCAGCAGCCCCGTGCTCGGGCTCTACTCCTACGAGCAGTACTTC. Its protein product is CASSPVLGLYSYEQYF. The chain combines TRBV7-6 with TRBJ2-7; D unresolved. The CDR3 runs to 16 residues. The V and J ends lost 5 bases and 0 bases respectively, with 17 bases between them. CDR1 is SGHVS, CDR2 FNYEAQ, per germline.

This clone has just a few counts. The V and J genes are TRBV29-1 and TRBJ2-1; 7 nucleotides agree with TRBD1. The CDR3 consists of 16 residues. The germline V gene encodes CDR1 SQVTM and CDR2 ANQGSEA. Trimming took 0 bases from V and 2 from J; bases not matched to a gene: 7. CDR3 amino acids: CSVEDQDRMTYNEQFF. CDR3 DNA sequence: TGCAGCGTTGAAGATCAGGACAGGATGACCTACAATGAGCAGTTCTTC.

This chain links TRBV4-1 with TRBJ2-2; the D is unclear. CDR1 and CDR2 (germline): MGHRA, YSYEKL. V gave up 4 bases and J gave up 0 bases, with 6 bases separating them. The CDR3 runs 14 residues. The CDR3 sequence: CASSLTPNTGELFF. The CDR3 DNA sequence: TGCGCCAGCAGCCTGACTCCGAACACCGGGGAGCTGTTTTTT.

Worth noting for this clone: The junction shows a germline mismatch at one end, possibly a read error. The chain combines TRBV5-4 with TRBJ2-3; 9 bases are shared with TRBD2. Germline CDR1 is SGHNT and CDR2 is YYREEE (reference sequence). The CDR3 contains 15 residues. CDR3 DNA: TGCGCCAGCGGCCGGCGGGGGGGAGACACAGATACGCAGTATTTT. This encodes CASGRRGGDTDTQYF.

The rearrangement joins TRBV6-6 to TRBJ1-2, with D unclear. The germline V and J ends were trimmed by 6 bases and 2 bases, with 13 bases remaining between them. Per the germline V gene, CDR1 is MNHNY and CDR2 is SVGAGI (reference sequence). This CDR3 has 14 residues. The CDR3 protein is CASSHLFSNYGYTF. Here the CDR3 DNA reads TGTGCCAGCAGCCACTTGTTTTCCAACTATGGCTACACCTTC.

This sequence joins TRBV11-2 and TRBJ2-5; 7 bases line up with TRBD2. V trimming: 3 bases; J trimming: 1 base; junction bases outside the gene matches: 11. The CDR3 loop spans 17 amino acids. In germline, CDR1 is SGHAT, CDR2 FQNNGV. CDR3 nucleotides: TGTGCCAGCAGCTTTCCCGGGACTAACCCTACCCAAGAGACCCAGTACTTC. Translating gives CASSFPGTNPTQETQYF.

The chain recombines TRBV27 with TRBJ2-3, with unresolved D. Trimming took 5 bases from V and 4 from J, leaving 16 bases between them. Germline loops: CDR1 MNHEY, CDR2 SMNVEV (reference sequence). The CDR3 has 15 residues. CDR3 nucleotides: TGTGCCAGCAGTGGCCCCTCCCTCCAAGCAGATACGCAGTATTTT. This translates into CASSGPSLQADTQYF.